This T cell receptor (beta chain) was captured by sequencing in a study of cytomegalovirus exposure and HLA in healthy donors (dated by TCRdb to the late 2010s). Study-wide context: In an earlier analysis of approximately 500 of the donors, approximately 260 Gb of sequence data and 90 million to 120 million unique TCR beta sequences from roughly 190 million T cells were reported. The study was designed to test whether signatures of past pathogen exposure could be identified by cataloging public T cell receptors. To decide whether each TCR beta V gene segment behaved as functional or pseudogenic, an earlier analysis of some 570 of the donors relied on high-throughput TCR beta sequencing. Donor age, sex, ethnicity and CMV serostatus were collected together with the repertoire data. Of the approximately 400 genotyped donors, over 65% fell in the genetic ancestry cluster associated with self-reported Caucasian donors. A later analysis re-analyzed previously published TCR beta repertoires from several hundred donors and added high-resolution HLA genotyping to study TCR occurrence patterns. Among 300 to 450 genotyped donors of the cohort, an average of about 240,000 unique TCR beta nucleotide sequences were sequenced per donor, about a sixth of them non-productive. All discovery cohort repertoires had been generated on a single sequencing platform. Typing coverage differed by locus: A, B, C, DRB1 and DQB1 were typed in about 629-640 donors, DQA1 in about 500, DPA1 in 600 to 610, and DPB1 in approximately 450. An early release that covered several hundred HLA-typed donors contained about 300 gigabases of sequencing data and some 87 million unique TCR sequences. Because of strong linkage in the cohort, roughly five DR-DQ haplotypes were treated as single units for association and clustering. To predict cytomegalovirus infection status, the study brought together high-throughput TCR immunosequencing, statistical association of individual TCRs with disease status, and machine learning. Using immunosequencing, the study profiled T cell repertoires from around 680 subjects and related those repertoires to cytomegalovirus serostatus. A later genetic analysis took genome-wide SNP genotypes for about three fifths of the 666 donors and used that subset as a discovery cohort. In the later analysis, no new phenotypic data were used to find candidate immune exposures; instead, reliance was placed on TCR beta sequences and their occurrence across donors. Besides the first cohort of approximately 670 subjects, a separate validation cohort made up of 120 different subjects was used. HLA typing included class I and class II loci at four-digit resolution.

Findings and caveats that apply to the study as a whole: While some public TCRs were present in many individuals, most TCR sequences turned up only very rarely across donors. Only TCR beta chains were sequenced in this cohort, and the absence of alpha or paired-chain data limited detectable features. Immune exposure information for the cohort was limited to CMV serostatus. According to a later analysis, TCR association rates differed among HLA loci, with DRB1 alleles showing the most associated TCRs and HLA-C alleles showing the fewest. In a later analysis, HLA-associated TCR beta chains showed more clonal expansion and lower generation probabilities than non-associated chains that were equally common. Because HLA typing was missing for some donors at each locus, association tests included only the typed subset. Several of the top co-occurrence clusters appeared to be linked to parvovirus B19, influenza, CMV and Epstein-Barr virus, according to a later analysis. The sequencing pipeline was judged likely to have produced a cluster of highly shared sequence variants as a technical artifact. Sequencing depth was assumed to be roughly uniform across donors in the presence/absence analyses, though that assumption may not hold. In a later genetic analysis, a missense DCLRE1C variant was associated with V-gene and J-gene trimming of TCR beta chains, and the association was replicated in an independent cohort. In vitro tests confirmed that a few of the cytomegalovirus-associated TCR beta chains recognize cytomegalovirus antigens. When HLA alleles, especially DR and DQ, strongly co-occurred, attributing TCR associations to individual alleles was difficult. It was suggested by the authors that the approach could potentially be generalized to other disease states and immunological phenotypes. An earlier analysis of approximately 600 of the donors showed that most TCR beta V segments appeared in productive rearrangements either about 90% or about 30% of the time, which broadly matched IMGT annotations. At a false discovery rate of 0.05, a later analysis linked 15,000 to 20,000 TCR beta sequences to specific HLA alleles. Linkage disequilibrium might explain the correlated functional status among segregating V segments, but an unknown experimental factor could not be ruled out. Because the 87-base-pair reads could not distinguish some IMGT-functional V segments, including TRBV6-2 and TRBV6-3, those segments were excluded. A total of about 150 TCR beta chains were listed by the study as associated with cytomegalovirus. A further reported finding was that TCR beta sequences accurately predicted the HLA-A and HLA-B alleles for most subjects in the first cohort. According to a later genetic analysis, donors in an Asian-associated ancestry cluster had fewer N-insertions in productive TCRs than the approximately 650-donor mean. Because counts were too low, about 18 rarely observed V segments, including chromosome 9 orphons, were excluded from the earlier analysis of around 590 of the donors. According to a later analysis, most CMV-associated TCR beta chains appeared to be HLA-restricted, and the HLA associations seemed to be driven largely by CMV exposure. The classifier was reported to diagnose cytomegalovirus status with high specificity and sensitivity in both the original and validation cohorts.

The cohort consisted of fewer than 700 healthy bone marrow donors. At the time of sampling, every cohort member was nominally healthy, though immune exposures that went unrecorded were likely present. The donor was CMV seronegative and belonged to the group of 350 to 400 seronegative cohort members. Each donor provided a peripheral blood sample, and peripheral blood mononuclear cells were used for TCR beta sequencing. The Qiagen DNeasy Blood Extraction Kit was used to extract genomic DNA from the blood cell samples. Regarding this clone: The antigen it recognizes is unknown. The record has no base qualities; no much larger clone is one base away.

The library was prepared using the immunoSEQ multiplex PCR assay. The multiplex PCR relied on a mix of 60 forward primers for TCR Vbeta segments and 13 reverse primers for TCR Jbeta segments. The CDR3 region of rearranged TCR beta genes was amplified from genomic DNA with a multiplex PCR assay. The Illumina HiSeq System was used to sequence the amplified TCR beta libraries as 87-base-pair reads. In the source study's methods: Across the 700 or so repertoires, a later analysis counted 78 million or so unique TCR beta chains, around 11 million of which were shared by at least two donors. To remove PCR and sequencing errors, raw reads were error-corrected and collapsed into unique sequences using a nearest-neighbor algorithm that merged closely related sequences. Alignment of CDR3 sequences to IMGT reference sequences was used to assign V, D and J gene segments. Each retained sequence needed at least a six-nucleotide match to both a V gene segment and a J gene segment. A rearrangement was called productive if the CDR3 had no stop codons and remained in frame with V and J, and every other rearrangement was called non-productive. Following IMGT convention, CDR3 was defined as the stretch from the second conserved V-encoded cysteine to the conserved J-encoded phenylalanine. The earlier analysis of about 620 of the donors excluded sequences that lacked an unambiguous match to a single V gene segment. In an earlier analysis of roughly 600 of the donors, a V segment was called functional when productive rearrangements were above 56.7%, and segregating when the standard deviation between donors exceeded 5%. To diagnose cytomegalovirus status from the catalog of TCR beta chain sequences, a statistical classification framework was built. A later analysis assigned V and J genes by comparing TCR nucleotide sequences with IMGT/GENE-DB human TR gene sequences. Using the TCRdist pipeline, a later analysis assigned CDR3 sequences along with most-parsimonious VDJ recombination scenarios. In a later analysis, each TCR beta chain was defined by its CDR3 amino acid sequence together with its V-gene family, and reads lacking a unique V-gene family were excluded. As a way to deal with suspected cross-contamination and a sequencing artifact, a later analysis dropped 500 to 700 nucleotide sequences that were highly shared and had low generation probability. A later analysis calculated a clonal expansion index for each public chain from normalized within-repertoire ranks of inferred template counts. Generation probabilities in a later analysis came from a VDJ recombination model fitted to out-of-frame rearrangements, and those results were checked against IGoR. Hypergeometric tests were used in a later analysis to score TCR-TCR, TCR-HLA and TCR-CMV co-occurrence, with a repertoire-size bias correction applied to the TCR pairs. A later analysis estimated false discovery rates by permuting HLA or CMV assignments 20 times. In a later analysis, co-occurring TCRs were grouped using DBSCAN, with TCRdist sequence similarity added in when clustering inside HLA-allele-positive subsets. For co-occurrence clustering, repertoires with fewer than 30,000 or more than 120,000 public chains were excluded, along with about five repertoires with anomalous nucleotide sharing. TCRdb obtained this table from immuneACCESS and retained in-frame rearrangements with V and J assigned. These tables miss some clones; where compared with another copy, unresolved V genes account for less than half of the shortfall, and the remainder is unexplained. V and J calls and clone size come straight from that table; D and trimming were deduced from the DNA. This sample has 200,000 or so clones in its table, and approximately 80% of those were observed once. The ten largest clones capture 0.71% of the sample.

Its CDR3 holds 15 amino acids, cysteine through phenylalanine. CDR3 DNA is the only sequence kept; it has 45 bases, read in frame from the first base. The CDR1 and CDR2 encoded by the germline V gene are SGDLS and YYNGEE. V lost 1 base and J lost 0 bases; the stretch between them is 11 bases long. Sequencing used PBMCs. The chain couples TRBV9 to TRBJ2-7, and the D gene may be TRBD2, 6 bases matching. The clonotype originates from a boy younger than 10 in good health and CMV-seronegative. In nucleotide form, the sequence is TGTGCCAGCAGCGTATACGGGGGAAGCTCCTACGAGCAGTACTTC. Translated, this gives CASSVYGGSSYEQYF.